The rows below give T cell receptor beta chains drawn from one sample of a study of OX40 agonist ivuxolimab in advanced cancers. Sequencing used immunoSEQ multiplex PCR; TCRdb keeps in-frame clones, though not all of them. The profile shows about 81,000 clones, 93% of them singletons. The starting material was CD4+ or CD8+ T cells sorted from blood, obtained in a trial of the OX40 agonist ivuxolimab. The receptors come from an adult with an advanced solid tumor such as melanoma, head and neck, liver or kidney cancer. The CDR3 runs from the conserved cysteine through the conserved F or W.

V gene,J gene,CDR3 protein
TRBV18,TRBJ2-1,CASSPPSGGNNEQFF
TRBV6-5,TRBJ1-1,CASSYGWAGNTEAFF
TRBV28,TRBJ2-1,CASTVSGKIYNEQFF
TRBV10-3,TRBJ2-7,CAIEDRGYEQYF
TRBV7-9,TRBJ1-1,CASSSRHLNTEAFF
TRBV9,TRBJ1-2,CASSVEVATNYGYTF
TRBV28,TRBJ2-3,CASSLLGTSGGPRPTDTQYF
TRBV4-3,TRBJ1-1,CASSQDRSRGRYMNTEAFF
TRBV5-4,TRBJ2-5,CASSFWAEETQYF
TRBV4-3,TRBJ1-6,CASSPGQGDFFVTLHF
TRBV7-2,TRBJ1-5,CASSSHQKDQPQHF
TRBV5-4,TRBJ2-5,CASSPTGSGQGQETQYF
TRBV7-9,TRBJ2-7,CASSSSTGPYEQYF
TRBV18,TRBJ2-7,CASSPTGTGRYEQYF
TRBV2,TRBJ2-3,CASRHMTSGRPDTQYF
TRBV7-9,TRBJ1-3,CASRPNWGDSGNTIYF
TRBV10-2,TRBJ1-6,CASSEKVGTLYNSPLHF
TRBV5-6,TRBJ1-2,CASSLDRDGDYGYTF
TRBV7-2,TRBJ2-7,CASSLVRNEQYF
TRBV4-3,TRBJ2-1,CASSQDAGDRGYNEQFF
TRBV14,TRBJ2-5,CASSPGLAGRQKTQYF
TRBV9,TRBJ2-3,CASSEGGGRADTQYF
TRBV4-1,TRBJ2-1,CASSQRTATYNEQFF
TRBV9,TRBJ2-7,CASSPGLASTYEQYF
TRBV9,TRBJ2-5,CASSPRQGAMETQYF
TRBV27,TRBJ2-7,CASSFLGLAGGYEQYF
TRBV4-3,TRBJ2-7,CASSQDWGTGAYEQYF
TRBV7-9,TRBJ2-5,CASSLKRDQETQYF
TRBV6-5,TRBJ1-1,CASSYTRGNTEAFF
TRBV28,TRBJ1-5,CASTPPGQPNQPQHF
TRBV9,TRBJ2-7,CASSLDWGAYEQYF
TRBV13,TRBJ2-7,CASSLVADSRVEQYF
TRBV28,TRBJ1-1,CARQQGGTEAFF
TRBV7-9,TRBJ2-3,CASSLLKLAEGDTQYF
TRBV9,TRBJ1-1,CASSPGGNTEAFF
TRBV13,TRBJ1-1,CASSLGGARAEAFF
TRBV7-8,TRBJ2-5,CASSLGGLGGTQYF
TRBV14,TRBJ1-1,CASSSDITYTEAFF
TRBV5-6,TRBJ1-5,CASSFHPTAVNQPQHF
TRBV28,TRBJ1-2,CASSLLRQGLPSRENYGYTF
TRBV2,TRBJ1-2,CASKAPDGNYGYTF
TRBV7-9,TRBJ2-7,CASSRYGPYEQYF
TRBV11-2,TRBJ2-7,CASSITGDASYEQYF
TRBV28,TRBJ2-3,CASSLQAGGTDTQYF
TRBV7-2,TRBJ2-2,CASTRDQRNTGELFF
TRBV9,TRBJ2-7,CASSPSGGVTYEQYF
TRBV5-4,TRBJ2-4,CASSLSGTGLAKNIQYF
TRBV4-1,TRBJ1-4,CASSQDREGITNEKLFF
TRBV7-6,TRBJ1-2,CASTNPGGGYTF
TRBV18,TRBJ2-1,CASSPRQGKNEQFF
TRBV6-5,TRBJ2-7,CASSYGWGTYEQYF
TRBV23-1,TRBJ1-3,CASSPTTGEGGNTIYF
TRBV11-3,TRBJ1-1,CASSLRDTGDEAFF
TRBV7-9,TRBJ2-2,CASSSGLAGATGELFF